This TCR beta chain derives from a study of beta chain features in type 1 diabetes. Study-wide points: Among all four CD4+ subsets, Type 1 diabetes patients had TCRB CDR3s that were moderately but significantly shorter. PCR might preferentially amplify shorter templates, equally in patients and controls.

In total, each donor contributed a single heparinised blood draw that averaged around 110 mL. The authors sorted CD4+ naive, central memory, regulatory and stem cell-like memory cells via CD45RO/CCR7/CD25/CD127/CD95/CD27. Sorting produced populations that all topped 98% purity. Germline lookup yields CDR1 SNHLY and CDR2 FYNNEI. This CDR3 spans 13 amino acids. V gave up 3 bases and J gave up 5 bases, with 10 bases separating them. With regard to this clone: Its antigen is not known.

Reverse transcription of all isolated RNA meant that expressed TCRB transcripts were sequenced. Sequencing used immunoSEQ multiplex PCR; TCRdb keeps in-frame clones, though not all of them. Among 600,000 to 700,000 clones listed, approximately 13% were seen once. The source is a man aged 30 to 39 with type 1 diabetes. The chain joins TRBV2 to TRBJ1-1; no clear D gene. The specimen was naive CD4+ T cells from blood. This CDR3 reads CASSDGEETEAFF. The DNA of the CDR3 is TGTGCCAGCAGTGACGGGGAGGAAACTGAAGCTTTCTTT.